The clone carrying this T cell receptor (beta chain) has only a few counts. Under the authors' procedure: Filtering differed, since immunoSEQ gave only junction sequences and no quality scores. Generated by immunoSEQ multiplex PCR, the TCRdb table keeps only in-frame clones and is missing some. The V and J calls and clone size were taken over from that table, and D and trimming were inferred from the DNA. The table has approximately 340,000 clones, less than 75% seen once; the top ten hold roughly 10%. This entry comes from a study of shared clonotypes between healthy human individuals. The sample taken for sequencing was memory CD4+ T cells sorted from blood. Subset defined: CD45RA-negative fraction. This receptor was obtained from a man aged 25 to 45 in good health.

The CDR3: CASKGQASPGELFF. DNA of the CDR3: TGTGCCAGCAAAGGACAAGCCTCCCCCGGGGAGCTGTTTTTT. The chain employs TRBV6-1 and TRBJ2-2, with D possibly TRBD1 on 5 matching bases. The germline V gene encodes CDR1 MNHNS and CDR2 SASEGT. The V gene lost 7 bases and the J gene lost 6 bases, with 15 bases spanning the gap. This CDR3 is 14 amino acids long.